The rows below give T cell receptor beta chains drawn from one sample of a study of blood T cell repertoires in COVID-19. The data were produced by immunoSEQ multiplex PCR, yet TCRdb's version contains in-frame clones alone and is incomplete. Among about 250,000 clones, more than 70% were seen once, and the ten largest hold 5.5% to 6%. The specimen was peripheral blood. Receptors were obtained from a woman over 75 with COVID-19, enrolled during active disease. CDR3s include the opening cysteine and the closing phenylalanine or tryptophan. Each record gives: clone size, D gene, V gene, J gene, CDR3 DNA, CDR3 protein. D genes are given only for firm matches. Rows may omit the clone size; those that give it use once, few, many or a size class.

>-|-|TRBV3-1/TRBV3-2|TRBJ2-1
TGTGCCAGCAGCCAAGATTGGGCCAGTGGTGAGCAGTTCTTC
CASSQDWASGEQFF
>once|-|TRBV6-5|TRBJ1-2
TGTGCCAGCAGAACCCAGGGGTCCCCGAGGTATGGCTACACCTTC
CASRTQGSPRYGYTF
>-|TRBD1|TRBV6-6|TRBJ1-2
TGTGCCAGCAGATATGACAGGGTTGGCTACACCTTC
CASRYDRVGYTF
>-|TRBD2|TRBV24-1|TRBJ2-1
TGTGCCACCAGTGATTCTCTAACCGGGACTACTGAGCAGTTCTTC
CATSDSLTGTTEQFF
>once|-|TRBV3-1/TRBV3-2|TRBJ1-2
TGTGCCAGCAGCCCCCTCGGGGGAGTATTAGATGGCTACACCTTC
CASSPLGGVLDGYTF
>many|-|TRBV18|TRBJ2-1
TGTGCCAGCTCATCCCAGGGGAACAATGAGCAGTTCTTC
CASSSQGNNEQFF
>-|TRBD1|TRBV28|TRBJ2-3
TGTGCCAGCAGTTCAACAGGGGATGGCACAGATACGCAGTATTTT
CASSSTGDGTDTQYF
>-|TRBD1|TRBV19|TRBJ2-1
TGTGCCAGTAGTATAACGACAGGGCTATCCTACAATGAGCAGTTCTTC
CASSITTGLSYNEQFF
>-|-|TRBV10-3|TRBJ1-5
TGTGCCATCAGTGGTTCAAGTTCGGGCAATCAGCCCCAGCATTTT
CAISGSSSGNQPQHF
>-|-|TRBV2|TRBJ1-5
TGTGCCAGCAGTATCCGGGTCCTTAGCAATCAGCCCCAGCATTTT
CASSIRVLSNQPQHF